This TCR beta chain was recovered during a study of OX40 agonist ivuxolimab in advanced cancers. About the study as a whole: Ivuxolimab, which targeted the costimulatory receptor OX40 (CD134), was an agonistic, fully human IgG2 monoclonal antibody. Intravenous ivuxolimab was administered to patients every 2 weeks at six dose levels: 0.01, 0.1, 0.3, 1.5, 3 and 10 mg/kg. Of the roughly 52 dose-escalation patients, hepatocellular carcinoma was present in about 20, melanoma in roughly 15, renal cell carcinoma in 9 and head and neck cancer in 9. In the dose-escalation cohort, about four fifths of patients were male, and the mean age was roughly 56 years with a range of roughly 23 to 79. Patients were allowed to have had prior anti-PD-1, anti-PD-L1 or anti-CTLA-4 therapy, and 40% of the dose-escalation patients had previously received checkpoint inhibitors. Partial responses occurred in three dose-escalation patients, of whom one had hepatocellular carcinoma and two had cutaneous melanoma. Peripheral TCRbeta sequencing aimed to test whether ivuxolimab altered TCR sequence diversity and caused clonal T-cell expansion. The paper reports the monotherapy dose-escalation portion (N ≈ 52 patients) of the phase I ivuxolimab trial. On the study overall, not on this receptor specifically: Which antigens the clonally expanded peripheral T cells were specific for was not determined. Partial responders in the 0.1-3.0 mg/kg groups had among the lowest normalized peripheral clonal expansion, especially among CD8+ T cells. Low levels of normalized T-cell clonal expansion were also shown by some nonresponding patients. On average, CD8+ T cells showed more expanded clones than CD4+ T cells after ivuxolimab. At doses of 0.1 to 3.0 mg/kg, clonal expansion of both CD4+ and CD8+ blood T cells was observed from baseline to week 6.

Turning to this clone: Its cognate antigen has yet to be identified. Per-base quality was not reported, and no clone a single base away is much larger than it.

Genomic DNA was isolated from the sorted cells so that the TCRbeta CDR3 region could be sequenced. TCRbeta CDR3 regions were sequenced using the immunoSEQ Assay. TCRdb limited this immuneACCESS table to in-frame rearrangements with V and J called. A share of clones is missing; checked studies link under half to unresolved V genes, and the rest is unexplained. This sample comprises about 50,000 clones, approximately 84% of them detected only once. The ten largest clones represent approximately 13% of the sample. CDR1 is given as SGHNT and CDR2 as YENEEA, both from the germline V gene. Cut back by 3 bases and 2 bases, the V and J ends lie 11 bases apart. Including cysteine and phenylalanine, the CDR3 has 14 amino acids. Only the CDR3 DNA stays, 42 bases, in frame from base 1. Patients with a history of autoimmune disease or receiving systemic immunosuppression were excluded from the trial. Peripheral blood for TCR sequencing was collected from all dose cohorts at baseline, on cycle 4 day 1, and on cycle 7 day 1. The samples were taken from a phase I, first-in-human, multicenter, open-label dose-escalation trial of ivuxolimab. Adults with locally advanced or metastatic melanoma, renal cell carcinoma, hepatocellular carcinoma or head and neck squamous cell carcinoma were enrolled in the trial. Before TCR sequencing, CD4+ T cells and CD8+ T cells were sorted from peripheral blood as separate populations.

The sample consisted of CD4+ or CD8+ T cells sorted from blood, taken in a trial of the OX40 agonist ivuxolimab. The chain is encoded by TRBV11-3 joined to TRBJ2-7; the D gene lacks a confident call. This receptor was taken from an adult with an advanced solid tumor such as melanoma, head and neck, liver or kidney cancer. The nucleotide sequence reads TGTGCCAGCAGCTTGTCTCATACCACCTACGAGCAGTACTTC. Translation gives CASSLSHTTYEQYF.